These 23 T cell receptor beta chains were sequenced from one sample in a study of blood T cell repertoires in COVID-19. Assay used: immunoSEQ multiplex PCR; TCRdb lists only in-frame clones, some missing. Of 200,000 to 250,000 clones listed, approximately 86% were seen once; the top ten hold 2.5% to 3.5%. Material for sequencing was peripheral blood. These receptor sequences come from a woman in her twenties or thirties who had recovered from COVID-19.

The rearrangement links TRBV10-3 to TRBJ2-1; 7 bases fit TRBD1. The CDR3 runs 16 residues. CDR1 ENHRY and CDR2 SYGVKD come from the germline V gene. V dropped 0 bases and J dropped 5; count of bases not matched to a gene: 7. CDR3 protein: CAISESQTGTNNEQFF. CDR3 DNA sequence: TGTGCCATCAGTGAGTCTCAGACAGGGACGAACAATGAGCAGTTCTTC.

The chain carries TRBV9 and TRBJ1-2; TRBD1 agrees at 7 bases. The V segment lost 0 bases and the J segment 9 bases; nucleotides outside the gene matches: 8. The V gene's germline CDR1 is SGDLS and CDR2 YYNGEE. This CDR3 spans 14 amino acids. CDR3 bases: TGTGCCAGCAGCGTAGAGGGACAGCTGATAAGCTACACCTTC. This sequence encodes CASSVEGQLISYTF.

The chain combines TRBV5-5 with TRBJ1-2; D remains ambiguous. V was trimmed by 2 bases and J by 6 bases, leaving 14 bases between them. Looked up from germline, CDR1 is SGHKS and CDR2 is YYEKEE (reference sequence). The CDR3 has 14 amino acids. Here the CDR3 reads CASSFGEGRDGYTF. CDR3 sequence (DNA): TGTGCCAGCAGCTTTGGAGAGGGCCGTGATGGCTACACCTTC.

The chain couples TRBV27 to TRBJ2-7; possibly TRBD2 for D (5 bases). The CDR3 runs 13 residues. Trimming pared 5 bases from V and 4 bases from J, leaving 12 bases between. CDR1 and CDR2 from the germline V gene are MNHEY and SMNVEV (reference sequence). The CDR3 coding sequence is TGTGCCAGCAGTCGGGGTCCGCGGTACGAGCAGTACTTC. Amino acid sequence: CASSRGPRYEQYF.

The DNA of the CDR3 is TGTGCCAGCAGCCCCACCCGGGGGTTCTACACCTTC. As protein: CASSPTRGFYTF. The chain links TRBV2 to TRBJ1-2, with D tentatively TRBD1 (5 bases). Germline V gives CDR1 SNHLY, CDR2 FYNNEI. There are 12 residues in the CDR3. Between the trimmed V and J ends, which lost 6 bases and 10 bases, there was a span of 15 bases. The variable domain in full, completed from reference TRBV2 and TRBJ1-2, reads EPEVTQTPSHQVTQMGQEVILRCVPISNHLYFYWYRQILGQKVEFLVSFYNNEISEKSEIFDDQFSVERPDGSNFTLKIRSTKLEDSAMYFCASSPTRGFYTFGSGTRLTVV.

This clone was counted once. V and J are TRBV4-1 and TRBJ1-5; D not certain. Germline loops: CDR1 MGHRA, CDR2 YSYEKL. The CDR3 runs 14 residues. V dropped 0 bases and J dropped 9 bases, with 12 bases sitting between them. CDR3 bases: TGCGCCAGCAGCCAAGATAGAGACATCGGGCCCCAGCATTTT. Translating it yields CASSQDRDIGPQHF.

This chain links TRBV19 with TRBJ2-5, with D perhaps matching TRBD1 (5 bases). In germline, CDR1 is LNHDA, CDR2 SQIVND (reference sequence). The CDR3 runs to 13 residues. V lost 5 bases to trimming and J lost 2 bases, with 9 bases between them. The CDR3 bases are TGTGCCAGTAGTGCAGGGTTACAAGAGACCCAGTACTTC. Translation: CASSAGLQETQYF.

The rearrangement joins TRBV6-4 to TRBJ2-1, with TRBD2 matching over 12 bases. V lost 5 bases and J lost 8; bases outside the gene matches: 10. The CDR3 spans 16 residues. Looked up from germline, CDR1 is MRHNA and CDR2 is SNTAGT. Written as DNA, the CDR3 is TGTGCCAGCAGTCCCGGTACTAGCGGGGGGCCCTATGAGCAGTTCTTC. It codes for CASSPGTSGGPYEQFF.

V gene TRBV7-6 combines with J gene TRBJ1-2, with 9 bases lining up with TRBD1. The V gene end was trimmed by 6 bases and the J gene end by 4 bases; junction bases not matched to a gene: 15. The CDR3 is 17 residues long. Germline V gene sequence: CDR1 SGHVS, CDR2 FNYEAQ. The DNA for the CDR3 is TGTGCCAGCAGTTTCCCCAGTAGTGGACAGGGGAGCTATGGCTACACCTTC. This codes for CASSFPSSGQGSYGYTF.

In nucleotides, the CDR3 is TGTGCCAGCAGCCCTGAGTGGGGGGGCACAGATACGCAGTATTTT. As protein: CASSPEWGGTDTQYF. V is TRBV9 and J is TRBJ2-3; weak D call: TRBD2 (6 bases). The V and J ends lost 4 bases and 1 base respectively, with 13 bases between them. Looked up from germline, CDR1 is SGDLS and CDR2 is YYNGEE. The CDR3 spans 15 residues.

This chain uses TRBV6-6 with TRBJ1-1, with D perhaps TRBD1 (5 bases). V was cut by 0 bases and J by 1 base, with 12 bases left in between. The CDR3 consists of 16 residues. CDR1 and CDR2 from the germline V gene are MNHNY and SVGAGI (reference sequence). Here the CDR3 reads CASSYSWQGKNTEAFF. As DNA, the CDR3 is TGTGCCAGCAGTTACTCATGGCAGGGTAAGAACACTGAAGCTTTCTTT.

V and J are TRBV6-5 and TRBJ1-6; D is unresolved. The CDR3 spans 12 residues. V gave up 6 bases and J gave up 7 bases, with 7 bases separating them. The germline V gene has CDR1 MNHEY and CDR2 SVGAGI. The CDR3 sequence: CASRPENSPLHF. The CDR3 nucleotides are TGTGCCAGCAGGCCAGAAAATTCACCCCTCCACTTT.

The chain recombines TRBV18 with TRBJ2-5; a weak D match, TRBD1 (6 bases). The CDR3 has 14 residues. The V and J ends lost 3 bases and 3 bases respectively, with 11 bases between them. Germline CDR1 KGHSH, CDR2 LQKENI. CDR3 bases: TGTGCCAGCTCACCTTCAAACAGGGAAGAGACCCAGTACTTC. Its translation: CASSPSNREETQYF.

This clone has only one observation. The J gene is TRBJ2-1, the V gene TRBV27, with 14 nucleotides matching TRBD2. V lost 6 bases and J lost 8; bases outside the gene matches: 15. The length of the CDR3 is 18 residues. The V gene's germline CDR1 is MNHEY and CDR2 SMNVEV (reference sequence). The CDR3 spells CASRRTSGGQVWIDEQFF. Written as DNA, the CDR3 is TGTGCCAGCAGGAGGACTAGCGGGGGGCAAGTGTGGATTGATGAGCAGTTCTTC.

This chain uses TRBV18 with TRBJ2-5; no definite D call. This CDR3 contains 14 residues. The V and J ends lost 2 bases and 0 bases respectively, with 7 bases between them. In germline, CDR1 is KGHSH, CDR2 LQKENI. The CDR3 DNA reads TGTGCCAGCTCACCAGGGCAGAACCAAGAGACCCAGTACTTC. Amino acids: CASSPGQNQETQYF.

In this sample, this clone turned up a few times. V gene TRBV6-1 combines with J gene TRBJ1-2; D is undetermined. CDR1 MNHNS and CDR2 SASEGT come from the germline V gene. The CDR3 length is 14 residues. Deletions cut 1 base from V and 8 bases from J, with 14 bases between. The chain's CDR3 is CASSEVGDMKGYTF. CDR3 DNA: TGTGCCAGCAGTGAAGTGGGAGACATGAAGGGCTACACCTTC.

The chain has TRBV5-4 and TRBJ2-1; TRBD2 matches 11 bases. Looked up from germline, CDR1 is SGHNT and CDR2 is YYREEE (reference sequence). V dropped 3 bases and J dropped 8; count of bases not matched to a gene: 4. CDR3 length equals 14 residues. The CDR3 loop is CASSWLAGGDEQFF. CDR3 sequence (DNA): TGTGCCAGCAGCTGGCTAGCGGGGGGCGATGAGCAGTTCTTC.

This chain joins TRBV4-3 and TRBJ1-1; 7 bases are shared with TRBD1. The CDR3 contains 18 residues. From germline, CDR1 is LGHNA and CDR2 YSLEER. The J segment lost 1 base and the V segment lost 0 bases, leaving 11 bases of the junction unmatched. Written as DNA, the CDR3 is TGCGCCAGCAGCCAAGACCTTACAGGGGCACAGTCGAACACTGAAGCTTTCTTT. Residues: CASSQDLTGAQSNTEAFF.

The chain is built from TRBV4-3 and TRBJ1-2; D is uncertain. The CDR3 spans 15 residues. From germline, CDR1 is LGHNA and CDR2 YSLEER. With 0 bases removed from V and 8 bases from J, the gap between germline ends came to 16 bases. CDR3 loop: CASSQDLRAPGGYTF. The CDR3 DNA follows: TGCGCCAGCAGCCAAGATCTGAGGGCCCCGGGAGGCTACACCTTC.

V and J are TRBV4-1 and TRBJ1-2, with TRBD1 matching 8 bases. Germline-derived CDR1 and CDR2 are MGHRA and YSYEKL. CDR3 length equals 19 residues. V was clipped by 4 bases and J by 2 bases; unmatched bases: 18. The CDR3 reads CASSPPVGTGILLNYGYTF. The CDR3 DNA is TGCGCCAGCAGCCCCCCCGTGGGGACAGGTATATTATTGAACTATGGCTACACCTTC.

This chain joins TRBV27 and TRBJ1-2; 8 nucleotides align to TRBD1. The CDR3 extends over 16 amino acids. V lost 4 bases and J lost 2; bases outside the gene matches: 9. The germline V gene has CDR1 MNHEY and CDR2 SMNVEV (reference sequence). The CDR3 DNA follows: TGTGCCAGCAGTTCGGCAGGGGGCGACATCAACTATGGCTACACCTTC. Translating gives CASSSAGGDINYGYTF.

The chain recombines TRBV7-3 with TRBJ2-3, with 8 bases lining up with TRBD1. The germline gives CDR1 SGHTA, CDR2 FQGTGA. The CDR3 is 15 residues long. Trimming at V came to 5 bases and at J to 5 bases, leaving 9 bases not matched to a gene. CDR3 coding DNA: TGTGCCAGCAGCCCCCTTGGACAGGGTGGAGATACGCAGTATTTT. Translated, it gives CASSPLGQGGDTQYF.

This chain links TRBV19 with TRBJ1-1; D unresolved. CDR1 and CDR2 from the germline V gene are LNHDA and SQIVND (reference sequence). V gave up 1 base and J gave up 5 bases, with 5 bases separating them. CDR3 length: 12 residues. The CDR3 loop is CASSIGVTEAFF. The CDR3, as DNA: TGTGCCAGTAGTATAGGCGTTACTGAAGCTTTCTTT.